The rows below give T cell receptor beta chains drawn from one sample of a study of OX40 agonist ivuxolimab in advanced cancers. The method was immunoSEQ multiplex PCR; TCRdb's version includes in-frame clones alone and lacks a portion of them. This repertoire shows about 50,000 clones, about 74% found once; its top ten account for about 3%. This sample comprised CD4+ or CD8+ T cells sorted from blood, obtained in a trial of the OX40 agonist ivuxolimab. Receptors were obtained from an adult with an advanced solid tumor such as melanoma, head and neck, liver or kidney cancer. Each CDR3 is given with its conserved first and last residue. D genes are given only for firm matches. Some rows mark clone size as missing; the rest say once, few, many or name a class of expanded clone.

clone_size d_call j_call v_call cdr3_aa cdr3_nt
- - TRBJ2-3 TRBV10-1 CASSPVTARTDTQYF TGCGCCAGCAGTCCAGTGACAGCCCGCACAGATACGCAGTATTTT
- TRBD1 TRBJ1-1 TRBV6-5 CASSRQGASTEAFF TGTGCCAGCAGTCGACAGGGGGCGAGCACTGAAGCTTTCTTT
- - TRBJ1-6 TRBV5-4 CASSLYFGGNLYNSPLHF TGTGCCAGCAGCTTGTATTTCGGCGGAAACCTCTATAATTCACCCCTCCACTTT
- - TRBJ2-5 TRBV11-2 CASSLDTFSETQYF TGTGCCAGCAGCTTAGACACTTTTTCAGAGACCCAGTACTTC
- - TRBJ1-5 TRBV21-1 CASSPPGTGSNQPQHF TGTGCCAGCAGCCCCCCCGGGACGGGGAGCAATCAGCCCCAGCATTTT
- - TRBJ2-5 TRBV21-1 CASSSPGGGGETQYF TGTGCCAGCAGTTCCCCCGGAGGGGGAGGAGAGACCCAGTACTTC
- - TRBJ1-1 TRBV5-6 CASSLAQNTEAFF TGTGCCAGCAGCTTGGCTCAGAACACTGAAGCTTTCTTT
- - TRBJ2-5 TRBV4-1 CASSLEQSTETQYF TGCGCCAGCAGCCTCGAACAGTCAACGGAGACCCAGTACTTC
- - TRBJ2-7 TRBV5-6 CASSLSVPYEQYF TGTGCCAGCAGCTTGTCGGTTCCCTACGAGCAGTACTTC
- - TRBJ2-6 TRBV5-1 CASSPRASGANVLTF TGCGCCAGCAGCCCCAGGGCCTCTGGGGCCAACGTCCTGACTTTC
few TRBD1 TRBJ1-2 TRBV19 CASSAGVGQGNFVSGYTF TGTGCCAGTAGTGCCGGGGTCGGACAGGGGAATTTTGTTTCTGGCTACACCTTC
medium-sized TRBD2 TRBJ2-7 TRBV11-3 CASSLGGSGTGDEQYF TGTGCCAGCAGCTTAGGGGGTAGCGGGACCGGGGACGAGCAGTACTTC
- TRBD1 TRBJ1-5 TRBV6-6 CASSSMQGTVNQPQHF TGTGCCAGCAGTTCAATGCAAGGGACAGTCAATCAGCCCCAGCATTTT
- TRBD1 TRBJ1-2 TRBV7-2 CASSPPRTGNYGYTF TGTGCCAGCAGCCCCCCCAGGACAGGGAACTATGGCTACACCTTC
- - TRBJ2-1 TRBV5-4 CASSLGGGTVYNEQFF TGTGCCAGCAGCTTGGGGGGCGGGACTGTATACAATGAGCAGTTCTTC
- TRBD2 TRBJ2-3 TRBV9 CASSGILLAGEADTQYF TGTGCCAGCAGCGGAATACTACTAGCGGGAGAAGCAGATACGCAGTATTTT
- - TRBJ1-3 TRBV7-2 CASSLVKGLSGNTIYF TGTGCCAGCAGCTTAGTTAAGGGGCTCTCTGGAAACACCATATATTTT